Below are 21 T cell receptor beta chains sequenced from a single sample in a study of regulatory T cells in long-lasting Graves disease. Sequencing libraries for TCR beta were prepared with iRepertoire HTBI primers and Arm-PCR of CDR3 regions. TCRdb independently ran MiXCR on the multiplex PCR reads; one entry per CDR3 protein. The table shows hundreds of thousands of distinct CDR3 sequences, with 14% to 15% occurring only once. Time point in this sample: newly diagnosed GD, antithyroid drugs for less than 3 months. With RNA extracted from PBMCs as input, the TCR library was made. The same data also went into a second study, on T cells in Graves' hyperthyroidism and ophthalmopathy.

Sequences were derived from peripheral blood mononuclear cells (PBMCs), sampled at new diagnosis, from a patient treated with antithyroid drugs. The receptors stem from a woman in her thirties or forties with Graves disease.

This clonotype has ten or more counts. This chain connects TRBV12-3 or TRBV12-4 to TRBJ1-2, with D perhaps matching TRBD1 (5 bases). The CDR3 is 12 residues long. V was cut by 4 bases and J by 5 bases, with 8 bases left in between. The CDR3 region is CASSSTDYGYTF. CDR3 coding DNA: TGTGCCAGCAGTTCGACAGATTATGGCTACACCTTC.

This clonotype was counted between two and nine times. This sequence joins TRBV5-1 and TRBJ2-1; 12 bases line up with TRBD1. The CDR3 sequence is 14 residues long. The germline CDR1 and CDR2 sequences are SGHRS and YFSETQ. The V gene end was trimmed by 4 bases and the J gene end by 10 bases; junction bases not matched to a gene: 6. The CDR3 sequence is CASSPGTGGMEQFF. The CDR3 DNA is TGCGCCAGCAGCCCTGGGACAGGGGGCATGGAGCAGTTCTTC.

The chain recombines TRBV18 with TRBJ2-7, with a possible D match to TRBD1 (5 bases). V was shortened by 0 bases and J by 1 base, with 10 bases between the two germline ends. The CDR3 is made up of 15 amino acids. Looked up from germline, CDR1 is KGHSH and CDR2 is LQKENI. The CDR3 spells CASSPPAGSSYEQYF. DNA of the CDR3: TGTGCCAGCTCACCACCGGCAGGGTCGTCCTACGAGCAGTACTTC. The whole variable domain, filled in from reference TRBV18 and TRBJ2-7, reads NAGVMQNPRHLVRRRGQEARLRCSPMKGHSHVYWYRQLPEEGLKFMVYLQKENIIDESGMPKERFSAEFPKEGPSILRIQQVVRGDSAAYFCASSPPAGSSYEQYFGPGTRLTVT.

This clonotype has just a few counts. The rearrangement joins TRBV9 to TRBJ1-2, with a possible D match to TRBD1 (5 bases). The CDR3 length is 14 residues. Germline V CDR1 and CDR2: SGDLS, YYNGEE. V was pared by 4 bases and J by 4 bases, with 14 bases between. CDR3 sequence reads: CASSPGTEFYGYTF. The CDR3 DNA is TGTGCCAGCAGCCCCGGGACTGAATTCTATGGCTACACCTTC.

This clonotype was seen more than once but under ten times. This rearrangement joins TRBV19 to TRBJ1-1, with TRBD1 as a possible D gene (6 bases). V shed 4 bases and J shed 0 bases, with 12 bases lying between them. CDR3 length: 15 residues. CDR1 is LNHDA and CDR2 is SQIVND in the germline V gene (reference sequence). CDR3 protein: CASSTLTGLNTEAFF. DNA for the CDR3: TGTGCCAGTAGTACTTTGACAGGTCTGAACACTGAAGCTTTCTTT.

This clonotype was seen repeatedly, ten times or more. The chain combines TRBV10-3 with TRBJ1-4; TRBD1 matches at 9 bases. Germline V gene lookup returns CDR1 ENHRY and CDR2 SYGVKD. V gave up 6 bases and J gave up 8 bases; unmatched junction bases: 7. This CDR3 has 14 residues. The chain's CDR3 is CAISEQGAGEKLFF. For the CDR3, the DNA is TGTGCCATCAGCGAACAGGGGGCTGGGGAAAAACTGTTTTTT.

The gene calls are TRBV28 and TRBJ1-5, with D unresolved. Trimming removed 6 bases at V and 0 bases at J, with 18 bases between. The CDR3 has 17 amino acids. The V gene's germline CDR1 is MDHEN and CDR2 SYDVKM. The chain's CDR3 is CASRFPPEGYSNQPQHF. DNA of the CDR3: TGTGCCAGCAGATTCCCCCCGGAGGGTTATAGCAATCAGCCCCAGCATTTT. Full variable domain (outside the CDR3, taken from reference TRBV28 and TRBJ1-5): DVKVTQSSRYLVKRTGEKVFLECVQDMDHENMFWYRQDPGLGLRLIYFSYDVKMKEKGDIPEGYSVSREKKERFSLILESASTNQTSMYLCASRFPPEGYSNQPQHFGDGTRLSIL.

Note on this clonotype: Germline and junction disagree at one end, which may indicate a read error. This chain joins TRBV20-1 and TRBJ2-1; 9 bases map to TRBD2. The germline V gene has CDR1 DFQATT and CDR2 SNEGSKA (reference sequence). The CDR3 length is 15 residues. CDR3 DNA: TGCAGTGTTAGAGGGACTAGCTGGGCCAGGGATGAGCAGTTCTTC. Protein: CSVRGTSWARDEQFF.

The sample holds many counts of this clonotype. The genes are TRBV7-9 and TRBJ1-2; D possibly corresponds to TRBD1 (6 bases). This CDR3 contains 13 residues. Germline loops: CDR1 SEHNR, CDR2 FQNEAQ (reference sequence). V lost 4 bases, J lost 3 bases, and 9 bases lay in between. CDR3 DNA: TGTGCCAGCAGCTCCAGACAGGACTATGGCTACACCTTC. Protein: CASSSRQDYGYTF.

Notes on this clonotype: The germline gene is not matched at one end of the junction; a read error may be the cause. The chain joins TRBV3-1 to TRBJ2-1; tentative D call: TRBD2 (6 bases). The CDR3 covers 18 residues. Germline V CDR1 and CDR2: LGHDT, YNNKEL (reference sequence). The DNA of the CDR3 is TGTGCCAGCAGCCAAGTCGGGCGTTGGGGGGAGTCCGACAATAAGCAGTTCTTC. Its translation: CASSQVGRWGESDNKQFF.

This clonotype was counted between two and nine times. The chain employs TRBV3-1 and TRBJ2-5; 15 bases match TRBD2. The ends lost 3 bases at V and 4 bases at J; junction bases unmatched: 6. This CDR3 has 17 amino acids. Germline V gene data show CDR1 as LGHDT and CDR2 as YNNKEL (reference sequence). The CDR3 here is CASSQSGLAGGSETQYF. CDR3 DNA: TGTGCCAGCAGCCAGAGCGGACTAGCGGGAGGGTCAGAGACCCAGTACTTC.

This clonotype was detected only a few times. The rearrangement uses TRBV6-1 and TRBJ2-7, with 10 bases aligning to TRBD1. The CDR3 runs to 14 residues. The V and J ends lost 7 bases and 4 bases, in that order; junction bases with no gene match: 7. Germline CDR1 and CDR2: MNHNS and SASEGT. CDR3 DNA: TGTGCCAGCAAAACAGGGACAGGGGAATACGAGCAGTACTTC. Translation: CASKTGTGEYEQYF.

This clonotype was seen only a few times. This chain uses TRBV24-1 with TRBJ1-2; 7 bases fit TRBD1. Germline CDR1 is KGHDR and CDR2 is SFDVKD. V trimming: 6 bases; J trimming: 4 bases; junction bases outside the gene matches: 16. This CDR3 has 17 amino acids. CDR3 DNA: TGTGCCACCAGTCCTTCTCTCTGGGGCCCAGGGGGCTATGGCTACACCTTC. This encodes CATSPSLWGPGGYGYTF.

This clonotype occurred a few times. The CDR3, as DNA: TGTGCCAGCAGCCAAGGCACTAGCGGGAGTTTCGACAATGAGCAGTTCTTC. Its translation is CASSQGTSGSFDNEQFF. The chain links TRBV11-2 to TRBJ2-1, with 11 bases that match TRBD2. Germline-derived CDR1 and CDR2 are SGHAT and FQNNGV. V was clipped by 5 bases and J by 5 bases; unmatched bases: 11. The length of the CDR3 is 17 residues.

This clonotype showed up many times. Here the CDR3 DNA reads TGTGCCAGCAGTTTCCGGCCCGGGACTACATACAATGAGCAGTTCTTC. Translating gives CASSFRPGTTYNEQFF. The V call is TRBV12-3 or TRBV12-4, the J call TRBJ2-1; 7 bases map to TRBD2. The CDR3 totals 16 residues. The V and J ends lost 3 bases and 4 bases, in that order; junction bases with no gene match: 9.

This clonotype was detected ten times or more. The chain links TRBV2 to TRBJ2-1; 11 nucleotides agree with TRBD2. Germline loops: CDR1 SNHLY, CDR2 FYNNEI. V dropped 6 bases and J dropped 0; count of bases not matched to a gene: 13. The CDR3 is 19 residues long. The CDR3, as DNA: TGTGCCAGCAGCCAGGGGGTAGCGGGAGGGCCGGGCTCCTACAATGAGCAGTTCTTC. This codes for CASSQGVAGGPGSYNEQFF.

The table lists this clonotype with many counts. The rearrangement links TRBV29-1 to TRBJ1-1; D is perhaps TRBD1 (5 bases). The CDR3 contains 15 residues. Looked up from germline, CDR1 is SQVTM and CDR2 is ANQGSEA. V was shortened by 7 bases and J by 1 base, with 19 bases between the two germline ends. CDR3 amino acids: CSAAGSSTENTEAFF. CDR3 bases: TGCAGCGCAGCTGGGTCTTCGACAGAGAACACTGAAGCTTTCTTT.

This clonotype was seen just once. This sequence joins TRBV7-9 and TRBJ2-2; D gene uncertain. V was clipped by 1 base and J by 7 bases, with 10 bases between them. The germline V gene encodes CDR1 SEHNR and CDR2 FQNEAQ (reference sequence). The CDR3 contains 14 residues. CDR3 sequence (DNA): TGTGCCAGCAGCTTAGACAGTAGGCTCGGGGAGCTGTTTTTT. Protein sequence: CASSLDSRLGELFF.

In this sample, this clonotype turned up many times. V and J are TRBV6-5 and TRBJ2-5; D remains ambiguous. The V gene's germline CDR1 is MNHEY and CDR2 SVGAGI. Trimming removed 1 base from V and 0 bases from J, with 6 bases in between. The length of the CDR3 is 14 residues. This CDR3 reads CASSYWQDQETQYF. As DNA, the CDR3 is TGTGCCAGCAGTTACTGGCAGGACCAAGAGACCCAGTACTTC.

This clonotype occurred many times. For the CDR3, the DNA is TGTGCCAGCAGCTTAGGTCTGGAGACCCAGTACTTC. Translating gives CASSLGLETQYF. The chain links TRBV11-2 to TRBJ2-5; no clear D gene. The CDR3 has 12 amino acids. CDR1 and CDR2 (germline): SGHAT, FQNNGV. V was pared by 1 base and J by 5 bases, with 5 bases between.

The sample holds many counts of this clonotype. The chain joins TRBV29-1 to TRBJ2-1; D gene ambiguous. Between the trimmed V and J ends, which lost 8 bases and 5 bases, there was a span of 13 bases. The CDR3 consists of 12 residues. Germline V lookup: CDR1 SQVTM, CDR2 ANQGSEA. This chain's CDR3 is CSTPGPNNEQFF. CDR3 nucleotides: TGCAGCACCCCCGGCCCAAACAATGAGCAGTTCTTC.